The rows below give T cell receptor beta chains drawn from one sample of a study of graft-versus-host responses after intestinal transplantation. Clones were read by immunoSEQ multiplex PCR, and TCRdb kept only the in-frame ones, dropping some. Of some 110,000 clones in the sample, about 92% were seen once. These receptors' targets are unknown. Source: unstimulated CD8+ T cells sorted from spleen or lymph node cells, taken before transplant. Receptors originate from a human donor who was the organ donor for an intestinal transplant. CDR3s include the opening cysteine and the closing phenylalanine or tryptophan. Fields, in order: J gene, V gene, clone size, D gene, CDR3 protein, CDR3 DNA. The D gene is left open where the match is weak. A clone size is listed for some rows: how often the clone was seen (once, few, many), or a class if it is expanded.

TRBJ2-7 | TRBV13 | . | TRBD1 | CASSFAGTGFYEQYF | TGTGCCAGCAGCTTTGCCGGGACAGGGTTCTACGAGCAGTACTTC
TRBJ2-3 | TRBV30 | once | TRBD2 | CAWAEELALSTDTQYF | TGTGCCTGGGCTGAGGAACTAGCGCTAAGCACAGATACGCAGTATTTT
TRBJ1-3 | TRBV7-6 | . | . | CASSSGVDGGPSGNTIYF | TGTGCCAGCAGCTCAGGGGTAGACGGTGGGCCCTCTGGAAACACCATATATTTT
TRBJ2-6 | TRBV27 | once | . | CASSFLSGANVLTF | TGTGCCAGCAGTTTTCTCTCCGGGGCCAACGTCCTGACTTTC
TRBJ1-2 | TRBV27 | once | TRBD1 | CASSPGTGLGYGYTF | TGTGCCAGCAGTCCTGGGACAGGGTTAGGCTATGGCTACACCTTC
TRBJ1-1 | TRBV7-9 | . | . | CASSRGGTEAFF | TGTGCCAGCAGCCGGGGCGGCACTGAAGCTTTCTTT
TRBJ2-7 | TRBV4-1 | . | . | CASSPPTGSYEQYF | TGCGCCAGCAGCCCACCCACAGGGAGCTACGAGCAGTACTTC
TRBJ2-2 | TRBV6-5 | . | . | CASSYSTPGELFF | TGTGCCAGCAGTTACTCGACACCCGGGGAGCTGTTTTTT
TRBJ2-1 | TRBV5-1 | . | . | CASSLAPGSDEQFF | TGCGCCAGCAGCTTGGCCCCAGGTTCCGATGAGCAGTTCTTC
TRBJ1-3 | TRBV30 | . | . | CAWSIDSGNTIYF | TGTGCCTGGAGTATTGACAGCGGAAACACCATATATTTT
TRBJ2-4 | TRBV30 | . | TRBD1 | CAWRHRDSLAKNIQYF | TGTGCCTGGAGACACCGGGACAGCCTAGCCAAAAACATTCAGTACTTC
TRBJ2-2 | TRBV19 | . | TRBD2 | CASSFLTSGRGGELFF | TGTGCCAGTAGTTTCCTGACTAGCGGGAGGGGCGGGGAGCTGTTTTTT
TRBJ1-2 | TRBV7-9 | . | . | CASSPPADYGYTF | TGTGCCAGCAGCCCCCCGGCCGACTATGGCTACACCTTC
TRBJ2-7 | TRBV30 | . | . | CAWRSQGESYEQYF | TGTGCCTGGAGATCTCAGGGTGAATCCTACGAGCAGTACTTC
TRBJ2-7 | TRBV2 | . | TRBD2 | CASSGVQREGLYEQYF | TGTGCCAGCAGTGGAGTCCAGCGGGAGGGCCTGTACGAGCAGTACTTC
TRBJ2-1 | TRBV9 | . | TRBD2 | CASSPGTSSLDEQFF | TGTGCCAGCAGCCCTGGGACTAGCAGTTTGGATGAGCAGTTCTTC
TRBJ2-1 | TRBV7-2 | . | . | CASSSNGAGQFF | TGTGCCAGCAGCTCGAACGGGGCGGGGCAGTTCTTC
TRBJ2-7 | TRBV4-1 | . | . | CASSQEANYEQYF | TGCGCCAGCAGCCAAGAAGCCAACTACGAGCAGTACTTC
TRBJ2-3 | TRBV25-1 | once | . | CASHYHVKSSTDTQYF | TGTGCCAGCCACTATCATGTTAAAAGTAGCACAGATACGCAGTATTTT
TRBJ2-7 | TRBV7-9 | once | . | CASSLGTTYEQYF | TGTGCCAGCAGTCTCGGGACCACCTACGAGCAGTACTTC
TRBJ2-3 | TRBV10-1 | . | . | CASSEFAGGTDTQYF | TGCGCCAGCAGTGAGTTTGCAGGGGGCACAGATACGCAGTATTTT
TRBJ2-2 | TRBV6-5 | . | . | CASSYGSEGGELFF | TGTGCCAGCAGTTACGGTAGCGAAGGCGGGGAGCTGTTTTTT
TRBJ2-7 | TRBV16 | . | TRBD2 | CASSQWGGSKNYEQHF | TGTGCCAGCAGCCAATGGGGAGGGAGTAAGAACTACGAGCAGCACTTC
TRBJ2-5 | TRBV25-1 | . | . | CASSASDRPETQYF | TGTGCCAGCAGTGCCTCCGACAGGCCAGAGACCCAGTACTTC
TRBJ2-7 | TRBV7-8 | once | . | CAISTGGTAGGYEQYF | TGTGCCATCTCGACAGGGGGCACAGCGGGAGGCTACGAGCAGTACTTC
TRBJ2-1 | TRBV12-1 | . | . | CASTTGSLADYNEQFF | TGTGCCAGCACCACGGGGTCACTAGCGGATTACAATGAGCAGTTCTTC
TRBJ2-1 | TRBV6-6 | . | TRBD2 | CASSYQSGSLGEQFF | TGTGCCAGCAGTTACCAAAGCGGGAGTCTGGGTGAGCAGTTCTTC
TRBJ2-2 | TRBV6-5 | . | . | CASSEGGELFF | TGTGCCAGCAGTGAGGGTGGGGAGCTGTTTTTT
TRBJ2-3 | TRBV30 | . | . | CAWSWRKGVWSTDTQYF | TGTGCCTGGAGTTGGCGTAAAGGAGTCTGGAGCACAGATACGCAGTATTTT
TRBJ2-7 | TRBV25-1 | . | . | CASSEDREVAEQYF | TGTGCCAGCAGTGAAGACAGGGAGGTGGCCGAGCAGTACTTC
TRBJ2-7 | TRBV5-6 | . | . | CASSLEDSYEQYF | TGTGCCAGCAGCTTGGAAGACTCCTACGAGCAGTACTTC
TRBJ2-3 | TRBV2 | . | . | CASSGDWAPDTQYF | TGTGCCAGCAGTGGGGACTGGGCCCCAGATACGCAGTATTTT
TRBJ2-3 | TRBV30 | . | . | CAWSAGGSTDTQYF | TGTGCCTGGAGTGCTGGGGGTTCCACAGATACGCAGTATTTT
TRBJ2-3 | TRBV6-5 | . | . | CASSPPLGDTQYF | TGTGCCAGCAGTCCACCTCTGGGGGATACGCAGTATTTT
TRBJ1-2 | TRBV29-1 | . | . | CSVEDRRGASYGYTF | TGCAGCGTTGAAGATAGGCGGGGGGCTAGCTATGGCTACACCTTC
TRBJ2-7 | TRBV5-4 | . | . | CASSFSDGPYEQYF | TGTGCCAGCAGCTTTTCGGACGGACCCTACGAGCAGTACTTC
TRBJ2-7 | TRBV10-2 | . | . | CASSLGTHLPEQYF | TGCGCCAGCAGTTTGGGGACTCATCTCCCCGAGCAGTACTTC
TRBJ2-3 | TRBV5-1 | . | TRBD1 | CASSLWADRATDTQYF | TGCGCCAGCAGCTTGTGGGCGGACAGGGCCACAGATACGCAGTATTTT
TRBJ1-6 | TRBV27 | . | TRBD1 | CASSTTQGQRYNSPLHF | TGTGCCAGCAGTACTACCCAGGGACAGAGATATAATTCACCCCTCCACTTT
TRBJ2-1 | TRBV6-1 | once | . | CASGTVGYNEQFF | TGTGCCAGCGGGACTGTAGGATACAATGAGCAGTTCTTC
TRBJ2-1 | TRBV27 | . | TRBD2 | CASSPGLLWEQFF | TGTGCCAGCAGCCCGGGACTACTTTGGGAGCAGTTCTTC
TRBJ2-3 | TRBV19 | . | TRBD2 | CASSIMREGWSKDTQYF | TGTGCCAGTAGTATTATGAGGGAGGGCTGGTCAAAGGATACGCAGTATTTT
TRBJ2-7 | TRBV6-1 | . | . | CASSLWDTYF | TGTGCCAGCAGTCTTTGGGACACCTACTTC
TRBJ1-1 | TRBV28 | . | . | CASRGGYFTEAFF | TGTGCCAGCAGAGGCGGGTATTTTACTGAAGCTTTCTTT
TRBJ2-2 | TRBV1 | . | . | CTSSPGTPNTGELFF | TGCACCAGCAGCCCTGGGACTCCGAACACCGGGGAGCTGTTTTTT
TRBJ2-7 | TRBV29-1 | . | TRBD1 | CSVAWGQGPLVPYEQYF | TGCAGCGTCGCTTGGGGACAGGGCCCTTTAGTTCCCTACGAGCAGTACTTC
TRBJ2-7 | TRBV28 | . | TRBD2 | CASSPQLAGGNEQYF | TGTGCCAGCAGTCCACAACTAGCGGGAGGGAACGAGCAGTACTTC
TRBJ2-7 | TRBV9 | . | . | CASSVDVSPGYEQYF | TGTGCCAGCAGCGTGGATGTCTCCCCGGGCTACGAGCAGTACTTC
TRBJ1-2 | TRBV19 | . | . | CASMGRSDYGYTF | TGTGCCAGTATGGGACGTTCCGACTATGGCTACACCTTC
TRBJ1-2 | TRBV6-5 | . | . | CASSYSGRRGYTF | TGTGCCAGCAGTTACTCTGGGAGAAGAGGCTACACCTTC
TRBJ1-3 | TRBV5-6 | . | . | CASSPGLVRGSGNTIYF | TGTGCCAGCAGCCCAGGATTGGTCCGGGGCTCTGGAAACACCATATATTTT
TRBJ2-2 | TRBV7-2 | . | . | CASSLAGSYGELFF | TGTGCCAGCAGCTTAGCGGGTAGTTACGGGGAGCTGTTTTTT
TRBJ2-5 | TRBV7-9 | . | . | CASSLLGETQYF | TGTGCCAGCAGCTTATTAGGGGAGACCCAGTACTTC
TRBJ2-1 | TRBV4-3 | . | TRBD2 | CASSQDRTAGGPTNEQFF | TGCGCCAGCAGCCAAGATAGGACGGCGGGAGGGCCCACCAATGAGCAGTTCTTC
TRBJ2-2 | TRBV4-1 | . | . | CASSQTGTSITTGELFF | TGCGCCAGCAGCCAAACCGGGACCTCCATTACCACCGGGGAGCTGTTTTTT
TRBJ2-7 | TRBV28 | . | . | CASSFRWAEYEQYF | TGTGCCAGCAGCTTTAGGTGGGCAGAATACGAGCAGTACTTC
TRBJ2-7 | TRBV19 | . | . | CASSIDSSYEQYF | TGTGCCAGTAGTATAGATAGCTCCTACGAGCAGTACTTC
TRBJ2-1 | TRBV7-6 | . | TRBD2 | CASSLVASGSYNEQFF | TGTGCCAGCAGCTTAGTGGCTAGCGGCTCCTACAATGAGCAGTTCTTC